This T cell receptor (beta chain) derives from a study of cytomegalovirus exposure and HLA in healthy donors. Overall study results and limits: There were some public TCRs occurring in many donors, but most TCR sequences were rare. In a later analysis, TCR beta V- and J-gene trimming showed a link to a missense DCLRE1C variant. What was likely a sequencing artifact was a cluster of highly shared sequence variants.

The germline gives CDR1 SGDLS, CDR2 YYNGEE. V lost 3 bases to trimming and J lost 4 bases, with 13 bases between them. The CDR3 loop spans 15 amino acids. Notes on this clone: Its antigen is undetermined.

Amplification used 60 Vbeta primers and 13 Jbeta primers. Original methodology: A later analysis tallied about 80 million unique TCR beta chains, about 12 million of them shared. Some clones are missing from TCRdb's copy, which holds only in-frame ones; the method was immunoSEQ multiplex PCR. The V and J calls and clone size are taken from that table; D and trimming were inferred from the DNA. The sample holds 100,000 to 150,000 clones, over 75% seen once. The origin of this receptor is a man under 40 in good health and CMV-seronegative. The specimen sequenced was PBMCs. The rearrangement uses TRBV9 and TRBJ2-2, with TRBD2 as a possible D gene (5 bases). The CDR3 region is CASSGPGSGTGELFF. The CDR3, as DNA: TGTGCCAGCAGCGGCCCGGGGTCGGGCACCGGGGAGCTGTTTTTT.